This is a list of T cell receptor beta chains from one sample in a study of cytomegalovirus exposure and HLA in healthy donors. Sequencing used immunoSEQ multiplex PCR; TCRdb keeps in-frame clones, though not all of them. Among about 55,000 clones, 90% were seen once, and the ten largest hold more than 2.5%. Sequenced: PBMCs. The receptors stem from a man aged 18 to 29 in good health and CMV-seronegative. CDR3s include the opening cysteine and the closing phenylalanine or tryptophan. Each record gives: D gene, clone size, J gene, V gene, CDR3 protein, CDR3 DNA. D genes are given only for firm matches. The size of a clone is reported for some rows only, either as once, few or many, or as a class for expanded clones.

d_gene: .
abundance: .
j_gene: TRBJ1-1
v_gene: TRBV5-4
CDR3aa: CASSASRVVTEAFF
CDR3nt: TGTGCCAGCAGCGCTTCCAGGGTTGTAACTGAAGCTTTCTTT

d_gene: TRBD2
abundance: .
j_gene: TRBJ2-2
v_gene: TRBV6-4
CDR3aa: CASSDSTSGRELFF
CDR3nt: TGTGCCAGCAGTGACTCGACTAGCGGGAGGGAGCTGTTTTTT

d_gene: TRBD2
abundance: .
j_gene: TRBJ2-4
v_gene: TRBV27
CDR3aa: CASSLIPVRVSSGSRNIQYF
CDR3nt: TGTGCCAGCAGTTTAATCCCGGTCAGGGTTTCCAGCGGGAGTAGGAACATTCAGTACTTC

d_gene: TRBD2
abundance: .
j_gene: TRBJ2-7
v_gene: TRBV28
CDR3aa: CASSLTSGNYEQYF
CDR3nt: TGTGCCAGCAGTTTAACTAGCGGGAACTACGAGCAGTACTTC

d_gene: TRBD2
abundance: .
j_gene: TRBJ2-7
v_gene: TRBV27
CDR3aa: CASSERDFDYEQYF
CDR3nt: TGTGCCAGCAGTGAGCGGGACTTCGACTACGAGCAGTACTTC

d_gene: TRBD1
abundance: once
j_gene: TRBJ2-2
v_gene: TRBV30
CDR3aa: CAWSRRDRGPGELFF
CDR3nt: TGTGCCTGGAGTCGTCGGGACAGGGGACCCGGGGAGCTGTTTTTT

d_gene: TRBD2
abundance: .
j_gene: TRBJ2-1
v_gene: TRBV9
CDR3aa: CASSGSGRGYEQFF
CDR3nt: TGTGCCAGCAGCGGAAGCGGGAGGGGCTATGAGCAGTTCTTC

d_gene: TRBD1
abundance: .
j_gene: TRBJ2-7
v_gene: TRBV19
CDR3aa: CASSTAGQGRTYEQYF
CDR3nt: TGTGCCAGTAGTACGGCGGGACAGGGCCGAACCTACGAGCAGTACTTC

d_gene: TRBD2
abundance: once
j_gene: TRBJ2-7
v_gene: TRBV10-3
CDR3aa: CAISESMSGRYEQYF
CDR3nt: TGTGCCATCAGTGAGTCGATGAGCGGGAGATACGAGCAGTACTTC

d_gene: TRBD1
abundance: .
j_gene: TRBJ2-2
v_gene: TRBV7-7
CDR3aa: CASSRDSVGTGELFF
CDR3nt: TGTGCTAGCAGCCGGGACAGCGTAGGTACCGGGGAGCTGTTTTTT

d_gene: .
abundance: .
j_gene: TRBJ2-7
v_gene: TRBV28
CDR3aa: CASSPAGSPYEQYF
CDR3nt: TGTGCCAGCAGTCCGGCGGGCAGCCCCTACGAGCAGTACTTC

d_gene: .
abundance: .
j_gene: TRBJ1-2
v_gene: TRBV7-9
CDR3aa: CASAGSRLAGYTF
CDR3nt: TGTGCCAGTGCCGGATCCAGGTTGGCGGGCTACACCTTC

d_gene: TRBD1
abundance: .
j_gene: TRBJ2-3
v_gene: TRBV7-8
CDR3aa: CASSQAHQGEDTQYF
CDR3nt: TGTGCCAGCAGCCAAGCCCACCAGGGGGAAGATACGCAGTATTTT

d_gene: TRBD1
abundance: .
j_gene: TRBJ1-3
v_gene: TRBV6-5
CDR3aa: CASARTGASGNTIYF
CDR3nt: TGTGCCAGCGCCCGGACAGGGGCCTCTGGAAACACCATATATTTT

d_gene: TRBD1
abundance: .
j_gene: TRBJ2-5
v_gene: TRBV4-1
CDR3aa: CASSRLGAPTGSETQYF
CDR3nt: TGCGCCAGCAGCCGCCTTGGGGCCCCGACAGGGTCCGAGACCCAGTACTTC

d_gene: TRBD2
abundance: .
j_gene: TRBJ2-1
v_gene: TRBV15
CDR3aa: CATSNRPGLVVAEQFF
CDR3nt: TGTGCCACCAGCAACCGACCGGGACTAGTTGTTGCTGAGCAGTTCTTC

d_gene: TRBD1
abundance: .
j_gene: TRBJ2-7
v_gene: TRBV6-1
CDR3aa: CASRGTGSRYEQYF
CDR3nt: TGTGCCAGCAGGGGGACAGGGTCTAGGTACGAGCAGTACTTC

d_gene: TRBD1
abundance: .
j_gene: TRBJ1-4
v_gene: TRBV28
CDR3aa: CASRPGGADEKLFF
CDR3nt: TGTGCCAGCAGACCAGGGGGCGCGGATGAAAAACTGTTTTTT

d_gene: TRBD1
abundance: .
j_gene: TRBJ1-2
v_gene: TRBV9
CDR3aa: CASSVQTGGPYGYTF
CDR3nt: TGTGCCAGCAGCGTACAGACAGGGGGCCCCTATGGCTACACCTTC

d_gene: TRBD2
abundance: .
j_gene: TRBJ2-1
v_gene: TRBV29-1
CDR3aa: CSVGTSGNNEQFF
CDR3nt: TGCAGCGTCGGGACTAGCGGGAACAATGAGCAGTTCTTC

d_gene: .
abundance: .
j_gene: TRBJ2-5
v_gene: TRBV5-3
CDR3aa: CARSLEDEETQYF
CDR3nt: TGTGCCAGATCGCTAGAGGATGAGGAGACCCAGTACTTC

d_gene: TRBD1
abundance: .
j_gene: TRBJ1-5
v_gene: TRBV19
CDR3aa: CASSGTGGRQPQHF
CDR3nt: TGTGCCAGTAGCGGGACAGGGGGCCGTCAGCCCCAGCATTTT